The T cell receptor (beta chain) described here comes from a study of T cell responses to AZD1222 COVID-19 vaccine. The table came from immunoSEQ multiplex PCR; TCRdb's copy has only in-frame clones and leaves some out. The sample records just under 100,000 clones, about 88% being singletons. The CDR3 runs 17 residues. Trimming took off 0 bases at V and 0 bases at J, with 12 bases between the two ends. Germline values: CDR1 SGHNT, CDR2 YENEEA. The sample consisted of peripheral blood, taken on day 0 of AZD1222 vaccination. The genes are TRBV11-3 and TRBJ1-3; TRBD1 might be the D (5 bases). The receptor's source is an adult in good health. In DNA form, the CDR3 reads TGTGCCAGCAGCTTAGATTTTACAGGCTTCTCTGGAAACACCATATATTTT. Translating gives CASSLDFTGFSGNTIYF.